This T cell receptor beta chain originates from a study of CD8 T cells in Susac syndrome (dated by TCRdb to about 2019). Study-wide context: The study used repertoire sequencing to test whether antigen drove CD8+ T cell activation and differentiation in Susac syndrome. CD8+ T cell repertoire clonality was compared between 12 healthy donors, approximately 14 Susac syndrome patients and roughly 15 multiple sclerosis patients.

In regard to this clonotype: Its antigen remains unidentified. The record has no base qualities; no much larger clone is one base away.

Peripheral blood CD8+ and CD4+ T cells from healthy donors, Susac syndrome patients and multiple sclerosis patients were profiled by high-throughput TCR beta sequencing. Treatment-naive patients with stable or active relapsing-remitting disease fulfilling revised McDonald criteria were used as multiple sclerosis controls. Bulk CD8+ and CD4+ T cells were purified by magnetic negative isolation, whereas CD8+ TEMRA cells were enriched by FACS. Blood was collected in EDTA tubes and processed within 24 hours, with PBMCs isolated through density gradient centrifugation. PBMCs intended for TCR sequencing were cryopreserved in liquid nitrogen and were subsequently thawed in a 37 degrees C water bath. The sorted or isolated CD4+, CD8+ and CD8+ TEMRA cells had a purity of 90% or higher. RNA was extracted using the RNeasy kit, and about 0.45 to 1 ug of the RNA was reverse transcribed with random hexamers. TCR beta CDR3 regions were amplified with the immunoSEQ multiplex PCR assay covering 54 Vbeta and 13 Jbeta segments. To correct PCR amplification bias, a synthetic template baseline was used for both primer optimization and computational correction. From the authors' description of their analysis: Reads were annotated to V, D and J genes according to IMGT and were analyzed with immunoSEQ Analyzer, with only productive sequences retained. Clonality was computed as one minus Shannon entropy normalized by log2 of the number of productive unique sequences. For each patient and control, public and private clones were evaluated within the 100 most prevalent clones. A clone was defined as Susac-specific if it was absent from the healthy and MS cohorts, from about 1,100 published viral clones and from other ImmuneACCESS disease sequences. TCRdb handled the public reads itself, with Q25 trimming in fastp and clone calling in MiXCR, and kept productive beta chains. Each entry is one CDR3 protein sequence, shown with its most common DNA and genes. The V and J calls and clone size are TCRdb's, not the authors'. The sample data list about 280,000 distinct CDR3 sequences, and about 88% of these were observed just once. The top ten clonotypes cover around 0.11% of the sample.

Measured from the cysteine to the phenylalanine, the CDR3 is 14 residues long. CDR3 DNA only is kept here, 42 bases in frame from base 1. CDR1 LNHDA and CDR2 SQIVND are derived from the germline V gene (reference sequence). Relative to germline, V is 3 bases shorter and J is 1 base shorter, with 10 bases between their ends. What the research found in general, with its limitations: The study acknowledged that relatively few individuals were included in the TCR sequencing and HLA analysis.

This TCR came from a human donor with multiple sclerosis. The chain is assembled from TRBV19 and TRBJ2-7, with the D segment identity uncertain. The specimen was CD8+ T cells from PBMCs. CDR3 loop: CASSIGLLSYEQYF. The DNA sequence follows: TGTGCCAGTAGTATTGGGCTACTTTCCTACGAGCAGTACTTC.